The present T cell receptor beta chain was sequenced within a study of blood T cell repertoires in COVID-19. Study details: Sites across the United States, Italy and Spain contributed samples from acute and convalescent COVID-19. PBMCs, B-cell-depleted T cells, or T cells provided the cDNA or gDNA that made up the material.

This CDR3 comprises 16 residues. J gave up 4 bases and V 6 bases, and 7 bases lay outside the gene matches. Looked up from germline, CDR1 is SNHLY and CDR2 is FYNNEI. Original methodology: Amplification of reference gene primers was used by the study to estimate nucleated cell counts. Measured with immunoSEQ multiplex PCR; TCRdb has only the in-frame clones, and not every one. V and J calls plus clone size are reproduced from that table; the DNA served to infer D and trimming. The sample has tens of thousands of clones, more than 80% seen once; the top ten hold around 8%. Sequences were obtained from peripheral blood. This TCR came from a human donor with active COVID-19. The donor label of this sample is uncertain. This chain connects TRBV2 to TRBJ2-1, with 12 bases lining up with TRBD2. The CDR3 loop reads CASSPLAGGGYNEQFF. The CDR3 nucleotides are TGTGCCAGCAGCCCGCTAGCGGGAGGGGGTTACAATGAGCAGTTCTTC. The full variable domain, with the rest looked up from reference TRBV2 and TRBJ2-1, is EPEVTQTPSHQVTQMGQEVILRCVPISNHLYFYWYRQILGQKVEFLVSFYNNEISEKSEIFDDQFSVERPDGSNFTLKIRSTKLEDSAMYFCASSPLAGGGYNEQFFGPGTRLTVL.